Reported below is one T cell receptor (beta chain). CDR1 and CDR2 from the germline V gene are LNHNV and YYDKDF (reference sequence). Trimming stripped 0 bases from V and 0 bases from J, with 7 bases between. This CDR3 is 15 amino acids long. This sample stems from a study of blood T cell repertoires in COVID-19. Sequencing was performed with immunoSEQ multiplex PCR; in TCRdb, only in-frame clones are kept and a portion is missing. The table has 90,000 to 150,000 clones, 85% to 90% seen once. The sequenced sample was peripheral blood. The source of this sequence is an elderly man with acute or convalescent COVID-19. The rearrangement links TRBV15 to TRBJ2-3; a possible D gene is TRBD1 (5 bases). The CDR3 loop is CATSRDRGSTDTQYF. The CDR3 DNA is TGTGCCACCAGCAGAGATAGGGGCAGCACAGATACGCAGTATTTT.